These 3 T cell receptor beta chains share one sample of origin, sequenced in a study of blood T cell repertoires in COVID-19. Clones were sequenced by immunoSEQ multiplex PCR, and TCRdb holds only the in-frame ones, with some missing. Among approximately 60,000 clones listed, 65% to 85% were seen once. Sequenced sample: peripheral blood. The receptors derive from a man in his 60s with acute or convalescent COVID-19.

This clone has just a few counts. The J gene is TRBJ1-4, the V gene TRBV6-6; TRBD1 matches 7 bases. The CDR3 spans 12 residues. Germline values: CDR1 MNHNY, CDR2 SVGAGI (reference sequence). The trim removed 7 bases at V and 6 bases at J, leaving 2 bases unmatched. The CDR3 reads CASKGADEKLFF. For the CDR3, the DNA is TGTGCCAGCAAGGGGGCGGATGAAAAACTGTTTTTT.

The V and J genes are TRBV19 and TRBJ1-5; 7 positions match TRBD1. The CDR3 spans 17 residues. The trim removed 3 bases at V and 4 bases at J, leaving 12 bases unmatched. The V gene's germline CDR1 is LNHDA and CDR2 SQIVND (reference sequence). The chain's CDR3 is CASSIDIQGRGNQPQHF. The CDR3 DNA reads TGTGCCAGTAGTATTGATATTCAGGGCAGGGGGAATCAGCCCCAGCATTTT.

The genes are TRBV6-5 and TRBJ1-6; D is possibly TRBD1 (5 bases). Germline CDR1 reads MNHEY; CDR2 reads SVGAGI. The CDR3 consists of 14 residues. V was cut by 7 bases and J by 8 bases, with 15 bases left in between. CDR3 DNA: TGTGCCAGCACCCCAAACGCGGGGGATTCACCCCTCCACTTT. Translated: CASTPNAGDSPLHF.